This T cell receptor beta chain comes out of a study of response to subunit inactivated influenza vaccine. Study-level results: Authors suggested each seasonal influenza vaccination recruits few new T cells.

A few counts support this clonotype. Its antigen is currently unknown. Trimming removed 4 bases from V and 1 base from J; junction bases left unmatched: 2. Per the germline V gene, CDR1 is SGHTA and CDR2 is FQGTGA. The CDR3 loop spans 15 amino acids. In TCRdb, the RT-PCR reads were re-called with MiXCR into one record per CDR3 protein. The sample records 700,000 to 900,000 distinct CDR3 sequences, approximately 22% being singletons. The chain carries TRBV7-3 and TRBJ2-3, with 10 bases aligning to TRBD2. This TCR derives from a man aged 45-60 years who received an inactivated influenza vaccine. The sequenced sample was PBMCs from blood, obtained more than 4 days after vaccination. The CDR3 protein is CASSYGTSGTDTQYF. CDR3 bases: TGTGCCAGCAGCTACGGGACTAGCGGCACAGATACGCAGTATTTT.